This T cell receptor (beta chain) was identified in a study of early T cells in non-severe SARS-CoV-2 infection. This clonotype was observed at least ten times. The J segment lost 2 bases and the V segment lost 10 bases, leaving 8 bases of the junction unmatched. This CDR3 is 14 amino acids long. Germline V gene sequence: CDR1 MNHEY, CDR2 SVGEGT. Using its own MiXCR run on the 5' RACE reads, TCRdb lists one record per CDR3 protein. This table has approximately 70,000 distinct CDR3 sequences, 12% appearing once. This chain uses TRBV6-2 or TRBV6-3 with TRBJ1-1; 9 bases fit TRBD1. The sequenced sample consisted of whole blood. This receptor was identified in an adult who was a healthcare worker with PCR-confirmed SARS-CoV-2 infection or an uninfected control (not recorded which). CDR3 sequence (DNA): TGTGCCACCCGCCGGACAGGGGCAAACACTGAAGCTTTCTTT. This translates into CATRRTGANTEAFF.